Sequencing of this T cell receptor beta chain was carried out in a study of blood T cell repertoires in COVID-19. All enrollees were about 18 to 95 years old and from approximately 25 US areas. The CDR3 loop spans 14 amino acids. Trimming stripped 5 bases from V and 0 bases from J, with 10 bases between. CDR1 is MNHEY and CDR2 is SVGAGI in the germline V gene. As originally analysed: Estimates of nucleated cell counts were drawn from the amplification of reference gene primers. The repertoire was sequenced with immunoSEQ multiplex PCR; TCRdb's copy has only in-frame clones and lacks some. The D gene and trimming were derived from the DNA, and the V and J assignments and clone size from that table. The table records roughly 310,000 clones, about 88% of them present only once.

This sequence joins TRBV6-5 and TRBJ1-1; TRBD1 might be the D (6 bases). The clonotype was recovered from a man between 60 and 75 years old who had recovered from COVID-19. Material for sequencing was PBMCs or T cells enriched from blood (not recorded which). The CDR3 DNA reads as TGTGCCAGCAGTCCTGGACAGATGAACACTGAAGCTTTCTTT. Translated, it gives CASSPGQMNTEAFF.